One and the same sample provided the 10 T cell receptor beta chains below, sequenced in a study of pediatric ulcerative colitis. Assay: immunoSEQ multiplex PCR; the TCRdb copy retains only in-frame clones and omits some. The table includes around 4,700 clones, about 92% detected once. Sequences were obtained from blood. These receptors all come from a boy aged 5-17 years who was a control in a study of pediatric ulcerative colitis.

The chain is built from TRBV6-1 and TRBJ2-7, with TRBD2 identical over 12 bases. The CDR3 spans 15 residues. The junction had 5 bases not matched to a gene; V was cut back by 6 bases and J by 2 bases. Germline V CDR1 and CDR2: MNHNS, SASEGT. The CDR3 region is CASRVLAGGPYEQYF. CDR3 in DNA: TGTGCCAGCAGGGTACTAGCGGGAGGTCCCTACGAGCAGTACTTC.

The rearrangement uses TRBV5-4 and TRBJ2-3, with D possibly being TRBD2 (6 bases). CDR1 is SGHNT, CDR2 YYREEE, per germline (reference sequence). The CDR3 extends over 17 amino acids. The germline V and J ends were trimmed by 3 bases and 3 bases, with 20 bases remaining between them. The CDR3 nucleotides are TGTGCCAGCAGCTCCGGCCCCGGGGGTGGGTGGACAGATACGCAGTATTTT. Its protein product is CASSSGPGGGWTDTQYF.

V is TRBV6-1 and J is TRBJ1-2, with a weak D call TRBD1 (6 bases). CDR1 and CDR2 (germline): MNHNS, SASEGT. The CDR3 loop spans 14 amino acids. Trimming took 1 base from V and 7 from J, leaving 13 bases between them. The CDR3 is CASSEGRTDGGYTF. The CDR3 DNA follows: TGTGCCAGCAGTGAAGGGAGGACAGACGGTGGCTACACCTTC.

The J gene is TRBJ2-2, the V gene TRBV10-3; 13 positions agree with TRBD2. J lost 6 bases, V lost 5 bases, and 12 bases had no gene match. The V gene's germline CDR1 is ENHRY and CDR2 SYGVKD. The length of the CDR3 is 18 residues. For the CDR3, the DNA is TGTGCCATCAGTTCGCCGGGACTAGCGGGAATCGGCGCCGGGGAGCTGTTTTTT. Protein product: CAISSPGLAGIGAGELFF.

This clone has a single count. The chain has TRBV19 and TRBJ2-1, with TRBD2 as a possible D gene (5 bases). Trimming removed 4 bases from V and 6 bases from J, with 10 bases in between. The length of the CDR3 is 13 residues. Germline lookup yields CDR1 LNHDA and CDR2 SQIVND (reference sequence). The chain's CDR3 is CASSSGQTNEQFF. DNA for the CDR3: TGTGCCAGTAGTAGCGGGCAAACCAATGAGCAGTTCTTC.

The chain links TRBV7-3 to TRBJ2-2; D unclear. The CDR3 sequence is 13 residues long. CDR1 and CDR2 from the germline V gene are SGHTA and FQGTGA. The V end was cut by 6 bases, the J end by 0 bases, with 5 bases between. The CDR3 bases are TGTGCCAGCAGTCTAACGAACACCGGGGAGCTGTTTTTT. This codes for CASSLTNTGELFF.

This clone showed up just once. The chain employs TRBV7-2 and TRBJ2-5; D is possibly TRBD2 (5 bases). Germline-derived CDR1 and CDR2 are SGHTA and FQGNSA. This CDR3 contains 12 residues. With 5 bases removed from V and 4 bases from J, the gap between germline ends came to 8 bases. In DNA, the CDR3 is TGTGCCAGCAGCCCCGCGGGAGAGACCCAGTACTTC. It translates to CASSPAGETQYF.

V is TRBV6-1 and J is TRBJ2-6, with D uncertain. With 7 bases removed from V and 0 bases from J, the gap between germline ends came to 10 bases. The CDR3 has 15 amino acids. Germline CDR1 and CDR2: MNHNS and SASEGT. CDR3 in DNA: TGTGCCAGCAAAGCCTGGGACTCTGGGGCCAACGTCCTGACTTTC. Its translation: CASKAWDSGANVLTF.

This chain connects TRBV11-3 to TRBJ2-1; D call uncertain. Looked up from germline, CDR1 is SGHNT and CDR2 is YENEEA. The CDR3 covers 12 residues. V was pared by 1 base and J by 7 bases, with 5 bases between. CDR3 in amino acids: CASSLGFNEQFF. The CDR3, as DNA: TGTGCCAGCAGCTTAGGGTTTAATGAGCAGTTCTTC.

The J gene is TRBJ1-5, the V gene TRBV28; D may be TRBD1 (6 bases). CDR1 and CDR2 from the germline V gene are MDHEN and SYDVKM. CDR3 size: 16 residues. Trimming stripped 6 bases from V and 3 bases from J, with 18 bases between. CDR3 loop: CASSSLGGRDNQPQHF. The CDR3 DNA reads as TGTGCCAGCAGCTCACTCGGGGGCAGGGACAATCAGCCCCAGCATTTT.